This T cell receptor (beta chain) derives from a study of regulatory T cells in long-lasting Graves disease. CDR3 length: 16 amino acids. Germline V gives CDR1 DFQATT, CDR2 SNEGSKA (reference sequence). V lost 3 bases and J lost 2; bases outside the gene matches: 7. Time point specified: newly diagnosed GD, antithyroid drugs for less than 3 months. PBMC-derived RNA was used for the TCR library. This clonotype was seen more than once but under ten times. Assembly of TCR beta libraries relied on iRepertoire HTBI primers together with Arm-PCR of CDR3 regions. TCRdb itself ran the multiplex PCR reads through MiXCR, one entry per CDR3 protein. The sample holds roughly 380,000 distinct CDR3 sequences, approximately 15% seen once. The same data also contributed to another study, on T cells in Graves' hyperthyroidism and ophthalmopathy.

Here the sequenced sample was peripheral blood mononuclear cells (PBMCs), taken at new diagnosis, from a patient treated with antithyroid drugs. The chain employs TRBV20-1 and TRBJ2-6; 7 nucleotides align to TRBD1. This receptor was taken from a man aged 40-49 years with Graves disease. The CDR3, as DNA: TGCAGTGCTAGGAGGGCAGGGGGAACTGGGGCCAACGTCCTGACTTTC. Protein: CSARRAGGTGANVLTF.